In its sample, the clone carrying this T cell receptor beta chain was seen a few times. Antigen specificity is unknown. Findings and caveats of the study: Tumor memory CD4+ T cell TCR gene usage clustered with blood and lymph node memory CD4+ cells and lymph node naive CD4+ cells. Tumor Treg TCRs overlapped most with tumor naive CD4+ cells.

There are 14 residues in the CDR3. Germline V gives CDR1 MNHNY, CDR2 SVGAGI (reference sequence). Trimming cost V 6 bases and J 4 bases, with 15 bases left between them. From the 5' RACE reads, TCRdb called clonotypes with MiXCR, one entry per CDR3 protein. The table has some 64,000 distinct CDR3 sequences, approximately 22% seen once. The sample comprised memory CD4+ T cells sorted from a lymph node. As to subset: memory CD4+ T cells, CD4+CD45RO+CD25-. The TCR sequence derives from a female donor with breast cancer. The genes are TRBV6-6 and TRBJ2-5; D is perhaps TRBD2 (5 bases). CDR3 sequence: CASSRRPGGETQYF. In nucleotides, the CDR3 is TGTGCCAGCAGCCGGCGCCCCGGAGGAGAGACCCAGTACTTC.